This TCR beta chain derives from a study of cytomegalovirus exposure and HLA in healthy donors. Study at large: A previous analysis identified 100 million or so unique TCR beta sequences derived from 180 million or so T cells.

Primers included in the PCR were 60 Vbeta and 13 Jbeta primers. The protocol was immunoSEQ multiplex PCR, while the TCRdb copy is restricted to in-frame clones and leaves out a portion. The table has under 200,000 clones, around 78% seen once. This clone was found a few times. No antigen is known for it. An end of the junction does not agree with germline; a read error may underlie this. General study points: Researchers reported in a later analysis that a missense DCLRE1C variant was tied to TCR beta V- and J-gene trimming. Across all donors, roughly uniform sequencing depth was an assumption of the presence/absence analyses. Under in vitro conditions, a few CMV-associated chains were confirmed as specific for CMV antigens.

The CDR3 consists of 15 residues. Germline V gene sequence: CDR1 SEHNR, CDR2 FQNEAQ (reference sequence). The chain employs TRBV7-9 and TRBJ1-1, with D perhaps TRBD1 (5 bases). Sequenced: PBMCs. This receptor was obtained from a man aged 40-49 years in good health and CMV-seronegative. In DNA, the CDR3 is TGTTCCAGCAGCTTGCAGGGAATAGGAAACACTGAAGCTTTCTTT. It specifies CSSSLQGIGNTEAFF.